Shown below are 25 T cell receptor beta chains from a single sample sequenced in a study of human T cells and chemical hapten exposure. Sample time point: patch test 1, 2 weeks after DPC sensitization. Treatment of the sample: therapeutic diphenylcyclopropenone sensitization with weekly scalp DPC. TCRdb itself ran the RACE reads through MiXCR, one entry per CDR3 protein. This sample has 380,000 or so distinct CDR3 sequences, with more than 4.5% found just once. Sequenced material: whole blood, taken in connection with sensitization to the hapten diphenylcyclopropenone (DPC). Receptors originate from a woman in her forties or fifties with alopecia areata. Some clones in this sample may be carry-over from other donors' samples.

The chain couples TRBV28 to TRBJ2-1; 11 positions agree with TRBD2. Germline values: CDR1 MDHEN, CDR2 SYDVKM. There are 14 residues in the CDR3. The V and J ends lost 4 bases and 9 bases, in that order; junction bases with no gene match: 5. CDR3: CASSWTSGWGEQFF. The CDR3 bases are TGTGCCAGCAGTTGGACTAGCGGGTGGGGTGAGCAGTTCTTC.

This clonotype showed up just a few times. The chain employs TRBV3-1 and TRBJ2-5; 16 nucleotides align to TRBD2. V was clipped by 4 bases and J by 4 bases; unmatched bases: 21. Germline assignment: CDR1 LGHDT and CDR2 YNNKEL (reference sequence). This CDR3 contains 22 residues. CDR3 bases: TGTGCCAGCAGCCCGGATTTTTACCCGGGACTAGCGGGAGGGGGACGGTTAGAGACCCAGTACTTC. It encodes CASSPDFYPGLAGGGRLETQYF.

This clonotype was picked up a small number of times. The J gene is TRBJ2-7, the V gene TRBV20-1; D might be TRBD1 (6 bases). CDR1 is DFQATT, CDR2 SNEGSKA, per germline (reference sequence). The CDR3 has 13 amino acids. The V end was cut by 4 bases, the J end by 3 bases, with 13 bases between. For the CDR3, the DNA is TGCAGTGCTACATGGACAGCAAACTACGAGCAGTACTTC. Protein sequence: CSATWTANYEQYF.

The chain employs TRBV7-8 and TRBJ2-2; D uncertain. This CDR3 region has 15 residues. CDR1 is SGHVS and CDR2 is FQNEAQ in the germline V gene. The V and J ends lost 1 base and 6 bases respectively, with 12 bases between them. For the CDR3, the DNA is TGTGCCAGCAGCTTAGTATCAGCGAGATCCGGGGAGCTGTTTTTT. Encoded protein: CASSLVSARSGELFF.

This clonotype was seen many times. The chain links TRBV7-9 to TRBJ1-5; possible D gene TRBD1, 6 bases. The CDR3 is 16 amino acids. Germline V lookup: CDR1 SEHNR, CDR2 FQNEAQ (reference sequence). Trimming removed 5 bases from V and 0 bases from J, with 14 bases in between. The CDR3 spells CASSKQTGYSNQPQHF. CDR3 in DNA: TGTGCCAGCAGCAAGCAGACAGGCTATAGCAATCAGCCCCAGCATTTT. Combining the CDR3 with reference TRBV7-9 and TRBJ1-5 gives the whole variable domain DTGVSQNPRHKITKRGQNVTFRCDPISEHNRLYWYRQTLGQGPEFLTYFQNEAQLEKSRLLSDRFSAERPKGSFSTLEIQRTEQGDSAMYLCASSKQTGYSNQPQHFGDGTRLSIL.

J is TRBJ1-5 and V is TRBV20-1; no firm D call. V was clipped by 1 base and J by 4 bases, with 8 bases between them. This CDR3 spans 13 amino acids. Germline CDR1 DFQATT, CDR2 SNEGSKA (reference sequence). This CDR3 is CSARVTANQPQHF. DNA for the CDR3: TGCAGTGCTAGAGTGACTGCTAATCAGCCCCAGCATTTT.

This clonotype was observed many times. The rearrangement links TRBV20-1 to TRBJ2-3; 9 nucleotides line up with TRBD2. The CDR3 is made up of 13 amino acids. Germline V lookup: CDR1 DFQATT, CDR2 SNEGSKA (reference sequence). The CDR3 region is CSYLAGDTDTQYF. In DNA, the CDR3 is TGCAGCTACTTAGCGGGAGATACAGATACGCAGTATTTT.

The chain combines TRBV5-1 with TRBJ2-3; D perhaps matches TRBD1 (5 bases). V lost 7 bases and J 6 bases, leaving 12 bases between the germline ends. The CDR3 has 12 residues. Germline values: CDR1 SGHRS, CDR2 YFSETQ. CDR3 sequence (DNA): TGCGCCAGCGGAACAGGAGCGGATACGCAGTATTTT. Translation: CASGTGADTQYF.

This clonotype was seen many times. V gene TRBV6-6 combines with J gene TRBJ1-1, with D unclear. Germline loops: CDR1 MNHNY, CDR2 SVGAGI (reference sequence). This CDR3 comprises 16 residues. V was cut by 6 bases and J by 0 bases, with 17 bases left in between. For the CDR3, the DNA is TGTGCCAGCAGCCCGTTGGGAATGGGAATGAACACTGAAGCTTTCTTT. It encodes CASSPLGMGMNTEAFF.

This clonotype was seen many times. CDR3 amino acids: CASSYSSYNSPLHF. DNA of the CDR3: TGTGCCAGCAGTTATAGCTCCTATAATTCACCCCTCCACTTT. The chain joins TRBV27 to TRBJ1-6; D remains ambiguous. The CDR3 loop spans 14 amino acids. The V end was cut by 4 bases, the J end by 0 bases, with 4 bases between. Germline V gene sequence: CDR1 MNHEY, CDR2 SMNVEV (reference sequence).

In this sample, this clonotype turned up many times. V and J are TRBV29-1 and TRBJ2-5, with a possible D match to TRBD2 (5 bases). The V gene lost 0 bases and the J gene lost 9 bases, with 26 bases spanning the gap. The CDR3 totals 17 residues. Germline-derived CDR1 and CDR2 are SQVTM and ANQGSEA. The CDR3: CSVEDRNPSLSPGAQYF. The CDR3 DNA reads as TGCAGCGTTGAAGATCGTAACCCCTCCTTGTCTCCCGGGGCCCAGTACTTC.

This clonotype was counted ten times or more. The V call is TRBV4-1, the J call TRBJ1-2; TRBD1 is a possible D gene (6 bases). This CDR3 has 16 amino acids. V shed 0 bases and J shed 3 bases, with 14 bases lying between them. Germline-derived CDR1 and CDR2 are MGHRA and YSYEKL. The CDR3 reads CASSQDRTGWHYGYTF. As DNA, the CDR3 is TGCGCCAGCAGCCAAGATAGAACAGGGTGGCACTATGGCTACACCTTC.

This clonotype was observed at least ten times. This sequence joins TRBV6-5 and TRBJ2-6; D may match TRBD1 or TRBD2 (5 bases each). The CDR3 is 17 residues long. The V end lost 7 bases, the J end lost 4 bases, and 20 bases lay between the germline ends. CDR1 is MNHEY and CDR2 is SVGAGI in the germline V gene. The CDR3 spells CASKPPGDLLGANVLTF. The CDR3 DNA follows: TGTGCCAGCAAGCCCCCTGGGGACCTCTTGGGGGCCAACGTCCTGACTTTC.

This clonotype showed up many times. The chain combines TRBV28 with TRBJ2-7; D is perhaps TRBD1 (5 bases). The germline V gene has CDR1 MDHEN and CDR2 SYDVKM. This CDR3 is built from 16 residues. The V end lost 4 bases, the J end lost 0 bases, and 16 bases lay between the germline ends. The CDR3 DNA reads TGTGCCAGCAGTTCTCAGGGCGCCCAAAGCTCCTACGAGCAGTACTTC. Residues: CASSSQGAQSSYEQYF.

This clonotype has only a few counts. This chain joins TRBV6-1 and TRBJ1-5; 7 nucleotides line up with TRBD1. After removal of 7 bases from V and 4 bases from J, the junction contained 10 bases not matched to a gene. Germline CDR1 reads MNHNS; CDR2 reads SASEGT. CDR3 length equals 15 residues. This chain's CDR3 is CASTRTGAANQPQHF. CDR3 nucleotides: TGTGCCAGCACTAGAACAGGGGCCGCTAATCAGCCCCAGCATTTT.

This clonotype has at least ten counts. The rearrangement joins TRBV6-1 to TRBJ2-2; D is undetermined. V shed 2 bases and J shed 7 bases, with 11 bases lying between them. Germline V gene lookup returns CDR1 MNHNS and CDR2 SASEGT. There are 14 residues in the CDR3. CDR3 sequence: CASSEFIGLGELFF. CDR3 sequence (DNA): TGTGCCAGCAGTGAATTCATTGGGCTCGGGGAGCTGTTTTTT.

The sample holds many counts of this clonotype. J is TRBJ1-1 and V is TRBV2; D unresolved. With 0 bases removed from V and 11 bases from J, the gap between germline ends came to 13 bases. CDR1 and CDR2 from the germline V gene are SNHLY and FYNNEI. This CDR3 comprises 13 residues. The CDR3 DNA reads as TGTGCCAGCAGTGAAGCGCAAAAGGTCTGGGCTTTCTTT. It encodes CASSEAQKVWAFF.

This clonotype was recorded a few times. The chain uses TRBV29-1 and TRBJ1-6; D not certain. Germline lookup yields CDR1 SQVTM and CDR2 ANQGSEA. Trimming cost V 4 bases and J 0 bases, with 4 bases left between them. The CDR3 runs to 13 residues. For the CDR3, the DNA is TGCAGCGTTGCGGTCTCCTATAATTCACCCCTCCACTTT. It yields the protein CSVAVSYNSPLHF. Filled out from reference TRBV29-1 and TRBJ1-6, the complete variable domain reads SAVISQKPSRDICQRGTSLTIQCQVDSQVTMMFWYRQQPGQSLTLIATANQGSEATYESGFVIDKFPISRPNLTFSTLTVSNMSPEDSSIYLCSVAVSYNSPLHFGNGTRLTVT.

This rearrangement joins TRBV7-2 to TRBJ2-1; D is perhaps TRBD1 or TRBD2 (5 bases each). Trimming removed 0 bases from V and 3 bases from J, with 12 bases in between. Germline CDR1 and CDR2: SGHTA and FQGNSA. The CDR3 spans 16 residues. CDR3 sequence: CASSLARDPRYNEQFF. Here the CDR3 DNA reads TGTGCCAGCAGCTTAGCCCGGGACCCTCGCTACAATGAGCAGTTCTTC.

This clonotype was found a few times. The chain is built from TRBV4-3 and TRBJ2-7; 7 bases fit TRBD1. The V and J ends lost 4 bases and 6 bases, in that order; junction bases with no gene match: 9. CDR3 length: 14 residues. The germline CDR1 and CDR2 sequences are LGHNA and YSLEER. CDR3 sequence reads: CASSLIDRVVEQYF. In nucleotides, the CDR3 is TGCGCCAGCAGCCTAATAGACAGGGTGGTCGAGCAGTACTTC.

The chain employs TRBV9 and TRBJ2-3; 12 positions match TRBD2. V dropped 4 bases and J dropped 4; count of bases not matched to a gene: 1. This CDR3 comprises 14 residues. In germline, CDR1 is SGDLS, CDR2 YYNGEE. CDR3 coding DNA: TGTGCCAGCAGCTCTAGCGGGAGGGCAGATACGCAGTATTTT. Protein: CASSSSGRADTQYF.

This chain joins TRBV30 and TRBJ2-7, with a tentative D call TRBD2 (5 bases). The CDR3 sequence is 12 residues long. Trimming removed 3 bases from V and 4 bases from J, with 10 bases in between. Germline CDR1 and CDR2: GTSNPN and SVGIG (reference sequence). The CDR3 sequence is CAWRGRDYEQYF. The CDR3 DNA reads as TGTGCCTGGAGAGGTCGGGATTACGAGCAGTACTTC. The full variable domain, rest sourced from reference TRBV30 and TRBJ2-7, is SQTIHQWPATLVQPVGSPLSLECTVEGTSNPNLYWYRQAAGRGLQLLFYSVGIGQISSEVPQNLSASRPQDRQFILSSKKLLLSDSGFYLCAWRGRDYEQYFGPGTRLTVT.

The gene calls are TRBV6-5 and TRBJ1-4; D unresolved. V lost 4 bases and J lost 6, with 6 bases in between. Germline loops: CDR1 MNHEY, CDR2 SVGAGI. The CDR3 totals 12 residues. CDR3: CASSSLDEKLFF. Here the CDR3 DNA reads TGTGCCAGCAGTTCTCTGGATGAAAAACTGTTTTTT.

This clonotype was seen repeatedly, ten times or more. The J gene is TRBJ2-6, the V gene TRBV11-2; tentatively, D is TRBD2 (5 bases). Trimming removed 5 bases from V and 0 bases from J, with 8 bases in between. The CDR3 is 15 amino acids. The germline gives CDR1 SGHAT, CDR2 FQNNGV. CDR3 residues: CASSRGNSGANVLTF. The CDR3 region has the DNA TGTGCCAGCAGCCGAGGGAACTCTGGGGCCAACGTCCTGACTTTC.

V is TRBV20-1 and J is TRBJ2-3, with 7 bases lining up with TRBD2. This CDR3 comprises 18 residues. Germline loops: CDR1 DFQATT, CDR2 SNEGSKA (reference sequence). V was clipped by 0 bases and J by 1 base; unmatched bases: 13. CDR3 sequence reads: CSARDLRERVRGTDTQYF. The CDR3 DNA follows: TGCAGTGCTAGAGATCTGCGGGAGAGGGTTCGGGGCACAGATACGCAGTATTTT.